This T cell receptor beta chain was obtained from a study of blood T cell repertoires in COVID-19 (dated by TCRdb to between 2020 and 2021). About the investigation overall: For ImmuneRACE Cohort 3, a participant was defined as recovered based on two consecutive negative NP/OP PCR tests, clearance by a healthcare professional, or resolution of symptoms. The repertoires were released in a freely available public database intended as a resource for research on the immune response to SARS-CoV-2. Where HLA class I and class II types were available, the types were taken from metadata supplied by the sample provider, not from assay-based typing. The collaborator samples originated in the United States, Italy and Spain and spanned the acute and convalescent phases of COVID-19. Samples came from the ongoing ImmuneRACE study (first 160 participants) plus 1,254 subjects from 6 global collaborators. The material from the prospective study consisted of cDNA or gDNA derived from T cells, B-cell-depleted T cells, or PBMCs. Deeply sampled blood TCRbeta repertoires from subjects exposed to, actively infected with, or recovered from COVID-19 were included in the dataset. Nearly every sample came with metadata listing a de-identified subject ID, COVID-19 status, age in years and sex.

Participants in the prospective study were enrolled through a virtual design, were aged 18 to 89 years, and lived in about two dozen United States geographic areas. In the prospective study, cohorts were assigned on the basis of participant-reported clinical history obtained from a screening survey and a study questionnaire. Mobile phlebotomists in the prospective study collected whole blood, serum and a nasopharyngeal or oropharyngeal swab from every participant. Participants in the prospective study had the option to provide additional blood draws and questionnaires over an approximately 2-month period. Before DNA extraction, blood samples from the prospective study were shipped at room temperature or frozen. CDR1 and CDR2 are drawn from the germline V gene: SGHDT, YYEEEE. V loses 2 bases of germline sequence and J loses 5 bases, and the interval between the two ends is 16 bases. From the cysteine through the phenylalanine, the CDR3 covers 15 amino acids. Kept here is only the CDR3 DNA, which spans 45 bases and is read in frame from base 1.

TCRbeta CDR3 regions were amplified from genomic DNA using the immunoSEQ Assay, a bias-controlled multiplex PCR. Regarding the original processing steps: Nucleated cell counts per sample were estimated from amplification of reference gene primers within the assay. To quantify the absolute abundance of each unique TCRbeta CDR3 rearrangement, sequence reads were collapsed and filtered. For each sample, productive Simpson clonality was calculated as the square root of Simpson's diversity index over productive rearrangements. TCRdb holds this immuneACCESS table with in-frame rearrangements only. Some clones are missing; in checked studies, unresolved V genes explain under half, and the rest has no known cause. V, J and clone size were drawn from that table, and D and trimming were deduced from the DNA. This sample lists about 210,000 clones; around 86% were detected once. 7% to 8.5% of the sample is held by the ten biggest clonotypes.

To note about this clone: It has no known antigen specificity. No base-level quality is on record; no much larger clone is a single base apart.

Beyond this particular receptor, the publication reports: The quantity of clinical and demographic metadata differed by source and by participant and was supplied without curation.

The TCR originated in a young man in a cohort exposed to, infected with or recovered from COVID-19 (not recorded which). The rearrangement joined TRBV5-6 to TRBJ1-1; TRBD1 is perhaps the D gene, given 6 matching bases. Sequencing input: PBMCs or T cells enriched from blood (not recorded which). The CDR3 in this case is CASSFRGHGGTEAFF. The nucleotide sequence is given as TGTGCCAGCAGCTTCAGGGGCCACGGCGGTACTGAAGCTTTCTTT.